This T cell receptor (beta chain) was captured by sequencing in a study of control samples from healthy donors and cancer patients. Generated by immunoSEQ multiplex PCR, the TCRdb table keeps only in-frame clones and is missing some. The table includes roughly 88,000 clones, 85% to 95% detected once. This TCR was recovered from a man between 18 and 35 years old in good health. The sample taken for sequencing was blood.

DNA of the CDR3: TGTGCCAGCAGCCAGGGGGAAAGGACTAGCGGATGGTACAATGAGCAGTTCTTC. Translated, it gives CASSQGERTSGWYNEQFF. The chain employs TRBV14 and TRBJ2-1, with 10 nucleotides matching TRBD2. Per germline, CDR1 SGHDN and CDR2 FVKESK. The CDR3 covers 18 residues. The junction had 12 bases not matched to a gene; V was cut back by 3 bases and J by 4 bases.